The following is a TCR beta chain sequence with its context. The CDR3 runs to 14 residues. In germline, CDR1 is SGHTA, CDR2 FQGTGA. Losses at the gene ends were 5 bases for V and 4 bases for J; bases not matched to a gene: 5. These data are taken from a study of cytomegalovirus exposure and HLA in healthy donors. The PCR employed 60 Vbeta primers together with 13 Jbeta primers. Sequencing used immunoSEQ multiplex PCR; TCRdb keeps in-frame clones, though not all of them. This table holds 140,000 to 150,000 clones, 61% found once. This receptor was obtained from a male donor in good health and CMV-seronegative. Input material: PBMCs. The rearrangement joins TRBV7-3 to TRBJ2-3, with 8 bases identical to TRBD2. CDR3 nucleotides: TGTGCCAGCAGCCCGGGACTAGAATCAGATACGCAGTATTTT. It specifies CASSPGLESDTQYF.